This is a list of T cell receptor beta chains from one sample in a study of blood T cell repertoires in COVID-19. Clones were sequenced by immunoSEQ multiplex PCR, and TCRdb holds only the in-frame ones, with some missing. The sample lists tens of thousands of clones, about 90% occurring once. Sequencing was performed on peripheral blood. The receptors were sampled from a man in his fifties or sixties with active COVID-19. CDR3s include the opening cysteine and the closing phenylalanine or tryptophan. D genes are given only for firm matches. Only part of the rows carry a size: once, few, many, or a class if the clone is expanded.

j_gene: TRBJ2-3; abundance: NA; v_gene: TRBV28; d_gene: NA; CDR3nt: TGTGCCAGCAGTCCCCGAGAGCATACGCAGTATTTT; CDR3aa: CASSPREHTQYF
j_gene: TRBJ1-1; abundance: NA; v_gene: TRBV5-1; d_gene: TRBD1; CDR3nt: TGCGCCAGCAGCTCCACAGGGGGAAGGACTGAAGCTTTCTTT; CDR3aa: CASSSTGGRTEAFF
j_gene: TRBJ2-2; abundance: NA; v_gene: TRBV12-3/TRBV12-4; d_gene: NA; CDR3nt: TGTGCCAGCAGTACACAGGTCTCCGGGGAGCTGTTTTTT; CDR3aa: CASSTQVSGELFF
j_gene: TRBJ1-2; abundance: NA; v_gene: TRBV6-4; d_gene: NA; CDR3nt: TGTGCCAGCAGTGGTCGACAGTACTATGGCTACACCTTC; CDR3aa: CASSGRQYYGYTF
j_gene: TRBJ2-5; abundance: NA; v_gene: TRBV10-3; d_gene: NA; CDR3nt: TGTGCCATCAGTGCTGTGACAGGACAAGAGACCCAGTACTTC; CDR3aa: CAISAVTGQETQYF
j_gene: TRBJ2-5; abundance: NA; v_gene: TRBV10-2; d_gene: TRBD1; CDR3nt: TGCGCCAGCAGAGGACAGGGGCAGACCCAGTACTTC; CDR3aa: CASRGQGQTQYF
j_gene: TRBJ1-6; abundance: NA; v_gene: TRBV28; d_gene: TRBD1; CDR3nt: TGTGCCAGCAGTTTAGGGTTATCGACAGGGAATTCACCCCTCCACTTT; CDR3aa: CASSLGLSTGNSPLHF
j_gene: TRBJ2-2; abundance: NA; v_gene: TRBV6-5; d_gene: NA; CDR3nt: TGTGCCAGCATTTGGCTAGCCCTGAACACCGGGGAGCTGTTTTTT; CDR3aa: CASIWLALNTGELFF
j_gene: TRBJ1-6; abundance: NA; v_gene: TRBV2; d_gene: NA; CDR3nt: TGTGCCAGCAGCTCAAGGGGGACCTCCGACCGGCTCCACTTT; CDR3aa: CASSSRGTSDRLHF
j_gene: TRBJ1-5; abundance: NA; v_gene: TRBV10-3; d_gene: TRBD1; CDR3nt: TGTGCCATCAGTGATGAGGGGGCTTCGGCACAGCCCCAGCATTTT; CDR3aa: CAISDEGASAQPQHF
j_gene: TRBJ1-1; abundance: NA; v_gene: TRBV6-5; d_gene: NA; CDR3nt: TGTGCCAGCAGTTTCTTACAGGGGAACACTGAAGCTTTCTTT; CDR3aa: CASSFLQGNTEAFF
j_gene: TRBJ2-1; abundance: NA; v_gene: TRBV11-2; d_gene: TRBD2; CDR3nt: TGTGCCAGCCGACGGGCGGGGGAGTCAATAGGCAATGAGCAGTTCTTC; CDR3aa: CASRRAGESIGNEQFF
j_gene: TRBJ1-2; abundance: NA; v_gene: TRBV6-6; d_gene: NA; CDR3nt: TGTGCCAGCAGTTACGGGGACATCGGCTACACCTTC; CDR3aa: CASSYGDIGYTF
j_gene: TRBJ2-2; abundance: NA; v_gene: TRBV19; d_gene: TRBD2; CDR3nt: TGTGCCAGTAGTTACCAGCGGGGGCGGGCCGGGGAGCTGTTTTTT; CDR3aa: CASSYQRGRAGELFF
j_gene: TRBJ1-3; abundance: once; v_gene: TRBV25-1; d_gene: NA; CDR3nt: TGTGCCAGCAAAGCCTCTGGAAACACCATATATTTT; CDR3aa: CASKASGNTIYF
j_gene: TRBJ1-5; abundance: NA; v_gene: TRBV10-2; d_gene: NA; CDR3nt: TGCGCCAGCAGTGACATGACAGACCAATATAGCAATCAGCCCCAGCATTTT; CDR3aa: CASSDMTDQYSNQPQHF
j_gene: TRBJ2-7; abundance: once; v_gene: TRBV4-1; d_gene: NA; CDR3nt: TGCGCCAGCAGCCAGTCCCGGGACTTCTACGAGCAGTACTTC; CDR3aa: CASSQSRDFYEQYF
j_gene: TRBJ1-1; abundance: NA; v_gene: TRBV28; d_gene: NA; CDR3nt: TGTGCCAGCAGTTCCCCTGCTCGCGGGGTTCTCGGGGACACTGAAGCTTTCTTT; CDR3aa: CASSSPARGVLGDTEAFF
j_gene: TRBJ1-1; abundance: NA; v_gene: TRBV5-1; d_gene: NA; CDR3nt: TGCGCCAGCAGCTTGAAACAGGGACCCGGCTTGAACACTGAAGCTTTCTTT; CDR3aa: CASSLKQGPGLNTEAFF
j_gene: TRBJ2-3; abundance: NA; v_gene: TRBV7-3; d_gene: NA; CDR3nt: TGTGCCAGCAGCTTCGGACTGGGCCGCACAGATACGCAGTATTTT; CDR3aa: CASSFGLGRTDTQYF